These T cell receptor beta chains were read from a single sample in a study of blood T cell repertoires in COVID-19. TCRdb's copy holds only in-frame clones and misses some; the assay was immunoSEQ multiplex PCR. The data show under 300,000 clones, 80% to 90% seen once. Input material: PBMCs or T cells enriched from blood (not recorded which). These receptors originate from a woman between 45 and 60 years old who had recovered from COVID-19. Both conserved end residues are part of each CDR3. The D gene is left open where the match is weak. Clone size appears in some rows only: once, few, many, or a class for an expanded clone.

J: TRBJ2-1
D: TRBD2
V: TRBV11-1
size: NA
DNA: TGTGCCAGCAGCCCCCCTAGCGGGAGGCTCTACAATGAGCAGTTCTTC
CDR3: CASSPPSGRLYNEQFF

J: TRBJ1-3
D: NA
V: TRBV6-5
size: NA
DNA: TGTGCCAGCAGGGAGCCCTCCGTCGACACCATATATTTT
CDR3: CASREPSVDTIYF

J: TRBJ2-2
D: NA
V: TRBV28
size: NA
DNA: TGTGCCAGCAGTTCCCGTTTCTTCACCGGGGAGCTGTTTTTT
CDR3: CASSSRFFTGELFF

J: TRBJ2-2
D: TRBD1
V: TRBV24-1
size: NA
DNA: TGTGCCACCAGTGACGGGACAGGGGGCATTATCGGGGAGCTGTTTTTT
CDR3: CATSDGTGGIIGELFF

J: TRBJ1-5
D: NA
V: TRBV6-1
size: NA
DNA: TGTGCCAGCAGTGAAAGAGGGAGTCAGAGTCAGCCCCAGCATTTT
CDR3: CASSERGSQSQPQHF

J: TRBJ2-7
D: TRBD1
V: TRBV7-2
size: NA
DNA: TGTGCCAGCAGCTTACCAGGGGGCCCCTACGAGCAGTACTTC
CDR3: CASSLPGGPYEQYF

J: TRBJ2-3
D: TRBD2
V: TRBV28
size: NA
DNA: TGTGCCAGCATGGGACCGACTAGCGGGAGGGCGGTCACAGATACGCAGTATTTT
CDR3: CASMGPTSGRAVTDTQYF

J: TRBJ1-1
D: NA
V: TRBV7-9
size: NA
DNA: TGTGCCAGCAGCTTAGAAAGTATCGGGGTCGCTGAAGCTTTCTTT
CDR3: CASSLESIGVAEAFF

J: TRBJ2-7
D: NA
V: TRBV14
size: NA
DNA: TGTGCCAGCAGCCAAATCCGTGGAGGGACCATTTCCCACGAGCAGTACTTC
CDR3: CASSQIRGGTISHEQYF

J: TRBJ2-1
D: TRBD2
V: TRBV3-1/TRBV3-2
size: NA
DNA: TGTGCCAGCAGATCACCAGCAACTAGCGGGAGATACAATGAGCAGTTCTTC
CDR3: CASRSPATSGRYNEQFF

J: TRBJ2-7
D: TRBD2
V: TRBV5-8
size: NA
DNA: TGTGCCAGCAGCAGGGTCGGGCGGGAGGGCCAGGACGAGCAGTACTTC
CDR3: CASSRVGREGQDEQYF

J: TRBJ2-7
D: NA
V: TRBV11-2
size: NA
DNA: TGTGCCAGCAGCTTAGATGCGGGCGACTACGAGCAGTACTTC
CDR3: CASSLDAGDYEQYF

J: TRBJ2-1
D: NA
V: TRBV7-9
size: NA
DNA: TGTGCCAGCAGCTTTGCGTCTTCCTACAATGAGCAGTTCTTC
CDR3: CASSFASSYNEQFF

J: TRBJ2-5
D: NA
V: TRBV4-2
size: NA
DNA: TGTGCCAGCAGCCAAGATAGAGGGAGGCAGACCCAGTACTTC
CDR3: CASSQDRGRQTQYF

J: TRBJ2-2
D: NA
V: TRBV27
size: NA
DNA: TGTGCCAGCAGTTTAATGATAGCGTCTGTTCTGACGAACACCGGGGAGCTGTTTTTT
CDR3: CASSLMIASVLTNTGELFF

J: TRBJ2-7
D: NA
V: TRBV20-1
size: NA
DNA: TGCAGTGCTAGTCCGCGGGGGCACAACGAGCAGTACTTC
CDR3: CSASPRGHNEQYF

J: TRBJ1-1
D: NA
V: TRBV12-3/TRBV12-4
size: NA
DNA: TGTGCCAGCGCCGGGTCTTACACTGAAGCTTTCTTT
CDR3: CASAGSYTEAFF

J: TRBJ1-3
D: TRBD1
V: TRBV9
size: NA
DNA: TGTGCCAGCAGCGCGGGGGTGGGACAGGGTAACACCATATATTTT
CDR3: CASSAGVGQGNTIYF

J: TRBJ1-4
D: NA
V: TRBV7-6
size: NA
DNA: TGTGCCAGCAGCGACCCGGGTGAAAAACTGTTTTTT
CDR3: CASSDPGEKLFF

J: TRBJ1-1
D: NA
V: TRBV6-5
size: NA
DNA: TGTGCCAGCAGTTACTTGACGGCGGGTGAAGCTTTCTTT
CDR3: CASSYLTAGEAFF

J: TRBJ1-5
D: TRBD1
V: TRBV5-5
size: NA
DNA: TGTGCCAGCAGCTTGGAGGGGGCTCAGCCCCAGCATTTT
CDR3: CASSLEGAQPQHF

J: TRBJ2-3
D: NA
V: TRBV2
size: NA
DNA: TGTGCCAGCAGTGACCTGGGGCTAGTAACAGATACGCAGTATTTT
CDR3: CASSDLGLVTDTQYF

J: TRBJ2-3
D: TRBD2
V: TRBV27
size: once
DNA: TGTGCCAGCAGTTTCCTTAGCGGGCCGGGGGGTACGCAGTATTTT
CDR3: CASSFLSGPGGTQYF

J: TRBJ2-7
D: TRBD2
V: TRBV14
size: NA
DNA: TGTGCCAGCAGCCGACGGGCGGGAGGCGAGCAGTACTTC
CDR3: CASSRRAGGEQYF

J: TRBJ1-5
D: TRBD1
V: TRBV7-3
size: NA
DNA: TGTGCCAGCACCGGTGGACAGGACGGGCAGCCCCAGCATTTT
CDR3: CASTGGQDGQPQHF

J: TRBJ2-5
D: NA
V: TRBV28
size: NA
DNA: TGTGCCAGCAGCACACAGGAGACCCAGTACTTC
CDR3: CASSTQETQYF

J: TRBJ2-1
D: NA
V: TRBV30
size: NA
DNA: TGTGCCTGGAGTTTCCTGGGAGTTGAGCAGTTCTTC
CDR3: CAWSFLGVEQFF

J: TRBJ2-7
D: NA
V: TRBV23-1
size: NA
DNA: TGCGCCAGCCAAACGGGACTCCCCCCCTACGAGCAGTACTTC
CDR3: CASQTGLPPYEQYF

J: TRBJ1-2
D: TRBD1
V: TRBV3-1/TRBV3-2
size: NA
DNA: TGTGCCAGCACCACCGGGACAGGGTTGGGCTACACCTTC
CDR3: CASTTGTGLGYTF

J: TRBJ2-4
D: NA
V: TRBV27
size: NA
DNA: TGTGCCAGCAGTTATGCAGAACTATTAGCCAAAAACATTCAGTACTTC
CDR3: CASSYAELLAKNIQYF